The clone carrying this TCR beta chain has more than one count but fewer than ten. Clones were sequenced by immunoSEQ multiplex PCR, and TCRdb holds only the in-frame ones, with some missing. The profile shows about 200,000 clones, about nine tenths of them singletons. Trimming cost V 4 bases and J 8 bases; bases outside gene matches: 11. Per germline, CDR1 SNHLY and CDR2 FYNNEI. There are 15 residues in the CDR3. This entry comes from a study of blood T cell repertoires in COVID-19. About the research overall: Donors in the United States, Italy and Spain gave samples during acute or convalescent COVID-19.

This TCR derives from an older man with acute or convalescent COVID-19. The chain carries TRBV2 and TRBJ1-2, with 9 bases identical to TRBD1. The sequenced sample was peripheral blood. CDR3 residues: CASSVLTGTGNGYTF. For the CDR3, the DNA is TGTGCCAGCAGTGTATTAACCGGGACAGGGAACGGCTACACCTTC.